This T cell receptor beta chain was documented in a study of CD8 T cells in ankylosing spondylitis. Study-level results: One TCR beta motif, made up of fewer than 10 highly homologous variants, appeared characteristic of ankylosing spondylitis blood.

In this sample, this clonotype turned up many times. Antigen specificity is unknown. Quantitative 5'-RACE with molecular barcodes generated TCR beta libraries. Via MiXCR, TCRdb re-called the 5' RACE reads, giving one row per CDR3 protein. The sample yields 100,000 to 150,000 distinct CDR3 sequences, 6.5% to 9% seen once. V lost 4 bases to trimming and J lost 8 bases, with 14 bases between them. The CDR3 length is 13 residues. The rearrangement uses TRBV12-3 or TRBV12-4 and TRBJ1-2; D is perhaps TRBD1 (5 bases). This TCR was sampled from a male donor with ankylosing spondylitis or in good health (not recorded which). Sequenced sample: blood, either unsorted or a sorted T cell fraction (not recorded which). CDR3 in DNA: TGTGCCAGCAGTTCAACGGGGGTATGGGGCTACACCTTC. Translated: CASSSTGVWGYTF.